These T cell receptor beta chains were read from a single sample in a study of T cells after posttransplantation cyclophosphamide. The repertoire was sequenced with immunoSEQ multiplex PCR; TCRdb's copy has only in-frame clones and lacks some. The repertoire has about 21,000 clones, 85% to 90% of them found once; the top ten carry less than 2%. The sequences come from PBMCs, collected roughly 350 days after allogeneic stem cell transplant with calcineurin inhibitor and methotrexate. These receptors originate from a female patient between 30 and 39 years old who received an allogeneic stem cell transplant from an unrelated donor, was CMV-positive, and had acute and chronic GVHD. The T cells may come from the graft donor. The CDR3 runs from the conserved cysteine through the conserved F or W. A D gene is named only where the DNA matches it firmly. The size field is filled for only some rows; it gives once, few, many or a size class.

V	J	D	size	CDR3	DNA
TRBV7-7	TRBJ2-3	NA	NA	CASSRQGGALDTQYF	TGTGCTAGCAGCCGACAGGGAGGCGCATTAGATACGCAGTATTTT
TRBV18	TRBJ2-1	TRBD2	NA	CASSPLRGLENNEQFF	TGTGCCAGCTCACCACTACGGGGACTAGAGAACAATGAGCAGTTCTTC
TRBV7-2	TRBJ1-2	NA	NA	CASSVGRGSNYGYTF	TGTGCCAGCAGCGTCGGCCGCGGAAGTAACTATGGCTACACCTTC
TRBV7-9	TRBJ2-3	TRBD2	NA	CASSAREGPRDTQYF	TGTGCCAGCAGCGCCCGGGAGGGCCCTAGAGATACGCAGTATTTT
TRBV5-4	TRBJ2-3	TRBD2	NA	CASSPSLARGTDTQYF	TGTGCCAGCAGCCCATCACTAGCGCGGGGCACAGATACGCAGTATTTT
TRBV7-2	TRBJ2-1	NA	NA	CASSLESANEQFF	TGTGCCAGCAGCTTAGAATCCGCGAATGAGCAGTTCTTC
TRBV5-1	TRBJ1-2	NA	NA	CASSLEQNYGYTF	TGCGCCAGCAGCTTGGAGCAAAACTATGGCTACACCTTC
TRBV9	TRBJ2-1	TRBD2	once	CASSVQGLADYEQFF	TGTGCCAGCAGCGTCCAGGGACTAGCGGATTATGAGCAGTTCTTC
TRBV6-5	TRBJ1-2	NA	once	CASSTRTGNYGYTF	TGTGCCAGCAGTACCCGGACGGGAAACTATGGCTACACCTTC
TRBV7-2	TRBJ1-1	NA	once	CASSLELNTEAFF	TGTGCCAGCAGCTTGGAGTTGAACACTGAAGCTTTCTTT
TRBV6-5	TRBJ2-7	NA	NA	CASSYSWSGEQYF	TGTGCCAGCAGTTACTCATGGTCGGGCGAGCAGTACTTC
TRBV11-3	TRBJ2-7	TRBD2	NA	CASGTSDDNEQYF	TGTGCCAGCGGTACTAGCGATGATAACGAGCAGTACTTC
TRBV5-4	TRBJ2-7	NA	NA	CASSLDSGEQYF	TGTGCCAGCAGCTTGGACTCCGGCGAGCAGTACTTC
TRBV5-1	TRBJ2-5	NA	NA	CASSDDSETQYF	TGCGCCAGCAGCGACGACAGTGAGACCCAGTACTTC
TRBV25-1	TRBJ2-7	TRBD1	NA	CASSVRDRAVF	TGTGCCAGCAGCGTCCGGGACAGGGCGGTCTTC
TRBV7-2	TRBJ2-5	TRBD2	NA	CASSLGGGRIETQYF	TGTGCCAGCAGCTTAGGCGGCGGGAGAATAGAGACCCAGTACTTC
TRBV10-3	TRBJ1-1	NA	few	CAIRGFRDIGPEAFF	TGTGCCATCAGAGGATTCCGGGACATTGGTCCTGAAGCTTTCTTT
TRBV6-5	TRBJ1-1	NA	NA	CASRSSLTGTEAFF	TGTGCCAGCAGGTCGTCTCTGACAGGAACTGAAGCTTTCTTT
TRBV25-1	TRBJ1-2	NA	NA	CASSEYVADGYTF	TGTGCCAGCAGTGAATATGTCGCGGATGGCTACACCTTC
TRBV5-1	TRBJ2-2	NA	NA	CASSLSRLADTGELFF	TGCGCCAGCAGCTTGAGTAGGCTTGCGGACACCGGGGAGCTGTTTTTT
TRBV18	TRBJ1-2	TRBD1	NA	CASSHSGTGGRSYGYTF	TGTGCCAGCTCACACTCCGGGACAGGGGGCAGGAGCTATGGCTACACCTTC
TRBV21-1	TRBJ1-1	NA	once	CASSKGKGRDVAEAFF	TGTGCCAGCAGCAAAGGGAAAGGCAGGGATGTAGCTGAAGCTTTCTTT
TRBV19	TRBJ2-1	NA	NA	CASSTPFQVGSYNEQFF	TGTGCCAGTAGTACTCCCTTCCAGGTCGGCTCCTACAATGAGCAGTTCTTC
TRBV10-2	TRBJ2-5	NA	NA	CASSESWGSQETQYF	TGCGCCAGCAGTGAGTCTTGGGGCTCCCAAGAGACCCAGTACTTC
TRBV11-2	TRBJ1-4	NA	NA	CASTIRRATNEKLFF	TGTGCCAGCACCATTAGGAGGGCAACTAATGAAAAACTGTTTTTT
TRBV28	TRBJ1-5	NA	NA	CASSFRNRINQPQHF	TGTGCCAGCAGTTTTCGAAACAGGATCAATCAGCCCCAGCATTTT
TRBV6-1	TRBJ1-2	NA	NA	CASSDYRTIYGYTF	TGTGCCAGCAGTGATTACAGAACAATTTATGGCTACACCTTC
TRBV2	TRBJ2-1	TRBD2	NA	CAGGLAEYNEQFF	TGTGCCGGAGGACTAGCGGAATACAATGAGCAGTTCTTC
TRBV7-9	TRBJ2-2	NA	NA	CASSLWAVVGTGELFF	TGTGCCAGCAGCTTATGGGCCGTGGTGGGCACCGGGGAGCTGTTTTTT
TRBV9	TRBJ1-2	TRBD1	NA	CASSRQGSYGYTF	TGTGCCAGTTCGCGACAGGGAAGCTATGGCTACACCTTC
TRBV7-9	TRBJ2-2	TRBD1	once	CASSEIVTGGAGELFF	TGTGCCAGCAGCGAGATTGTGACAGGGGGTGCCGGGGAGCTGTTTTTT
TRBV29-1	TRBJ2-2	NA	NA	CSVTDSNTGELFF	TGCAGCGTCACAGACAGTAACACCGGGGAGCTGTTTTTT
TRBV30	TRBJ2-7	NA	NA	CAWTGGGEQYF	TGTGCCTGGACCGGGGGAGGCGAGCAGTACTTC
TRBV5-1	TRBJ1-1	NA	NA	CASSPGTLTEAFF	TGCGCCAGCAGCCCGGGGACACTCACTGAAGCTTTCTTT
TRBV19	TRBJ1-1	TRBD1	few	CASSIGTVNTEAFF	TGTGCCAGTAGTATCGGGACAGTAAACACTGAAGCTTTCTTT
TRBV7-8	TRBJ2-2	TRBD1	once	CASSLNRDRATGELFF	TGTGCCAGCAGCCTTAACCGGGACAGAGCCACCGGGGAGCTGTTTTTT
TRBV27	TRBJ2-6	NA	NA	CASSLVTASSGANVLTF	TGTGCCAGCAGTTTGGTAACAGCCAGCTCTGGGGCCAACGTCCTGACTTTC
TRBV6-5	TRBJ2-7	TRBD2	NA	CASKLAGPYEQYF	TGTGCCAGCAAATTAGCGGGACCCTACGAGCAGTACTTC
TRBV28	TRBJ1-4	NA	NA	CASSFSREKLFF	TGTGCCAGCAGTTTTTCCCGTGAAAAACTGTTTTTT
TRBV4-1	TRBJ2-3	TRBD2	NA	CASSQEAGGWTDTQYF	TGCGCCAGCAGCCAAGAGGCGGGGGGCTGGACAGATACGCAGTATTTT
TRBV30	TRBJ2-7	TRBD2	NA	CAWAPTSGSQQYF	TGTGCCTGGGCTCCGACTAGCGGCAGCCAGCAGTACTTC
TRBV5-5	TRBJ1-4	NA	NA	CASSLAGRGASNEKLFF	TGTGCCAGCAGCTTGGCAGGCAGGGGAGCGAGTAATGAAAAACTGTTTTTT
TRBV5-8	TRBJ2-3	NA	NA	CASRAVTSTDTQYF	TGTGCCAGCAGAGCGGTGACTAGCACAGATACGCAGTATTTT
TRBV6-5	TRBJ2-5	TRBD2	NA	CASSSDSGRGETQYF	TGTGCCAGCAGTTCGGATAGCGGGAGAGGAGAGACCCAGTACTTC
TRBV6-5	TRBJ2-3	TRBD2	NA	CASESSGSSTDTQYF	TGTGCCAGCGAATCTAGCGGGAGTAGCACAGATACGCAGTATTTT
TRBV11-3	TRBJ2-1	TRBD2	NA	CASSRRLAGPKLNEQFF	TGTGCCAGCAGCCGCCGACTAGCGGGACCTAAACTCAATGAGCAGTTCTTC
TRBV4-2	TRBJ1-2	NA	NA	CASTALDGNYGYTF	TGTGCCAGCACCGCTCTAGACGGGAACTATGGCTACACCTTC
TRBV5-1	TRBJ1-1	NA	NA	CASSSTGGPMNTEAFF	TGCGCCAGCAGTTCCACGGGGGGCCCGATGAACACTGAAGCTTTCTTT
TRBV29-1	TRBJ1-1	NA	NA	CSVEAQGRGAEALF	TGCAGCGTTGAAGCACAGGGTCGAGGTGCTGAAGCTCTCTTT
TRBV30	TRBJ1-4	NA	NA	CAWSVGGVDEKLFF	TGTGCCTGGAGTGTGGGGGGGGTTGATGAAAAACTGTTTTTT
TRBV4-1	TRBJ2-3	TRBD2	NA	CASSQQGGAGGPADTQYF	TGCGCCAGCAGCCAACAGGGGGGCGCGGGAGGGCCAGCAGATACGCAGTATTTT
TRBV18	TRBJ2-5	TRBD2	NA	CASSAGVGETQYF	TGTGCCAGCTCAGCGGGAGTAGGCGAGACCCAGTACTTC
TRBV6-1	TRBJ2-3	NA	NA	CASSEGYTDTQYF	TGTGCCAGCAGTGAAGGTTACACAGATACGCAGTATTTT
TRBV6-4	TRBJ1-6	NA	NA	CASSERYRDSPLHF	TGTGCCAGCAGTGAACGGTACAGAGATTCACCCCTCCACTTT
TRBV2	TRBJ1-3	NA	NA	CASTESPGNTIYF	TGTGCCAGCACGGAGAGCCCTGGAAACACCATATATTTT
TRBV21-1	TRBJ2-3	NA	NA	CASSKTHTYQAGGRTDTQYF	TGTGCCAGCAGCAAAACGCACACCTACCAAGCGGGAGGGCGCACAGATACGCAGTATTTT
TRBV10-3	TRBJ2-3	NA	NA	CAIAQGTDTQYF	TGTGCCATCGCTCAGGGCACAGATACGCAGTATTTT
TRBV2	TRBJ1-6	TRBD1	NA	CASRVNRGENGSPLHF	TGTGCCAGCAGGGTTAACAGGGGTGAGAATGGTTCACCCCTCCACTTT
TRBV27	TRBJ1-6	NA	NA	CASSLAGRGGSPLHF	TGTGCCAGCAGTTTGGCAGGGAGGGGCGGTTCACCCCTCCACTTT